Given below is one T cell receptor (beta chain) in context. Its antigen is as yet unknown. Replicate PCRs from sorted subsets contained about 0.2 ug DNA, which is around 30,000 T cell genomes. Using immunoSEQ multiplex PCR, the repertoire was profiled, and TCRdb retains in-frame clones only, with some absent. This sample has around 1.6 million clones; approximately 98% occur once, and the top ten carry about 0.42%. This entry is derived from a study of shared clonotypes between healthy human individuals. As for the study in general: Two women and a few men aged 18 to 49 served as donors.

Study results and limitations: Shared across a handful of donors were about 4.8% of the naive CD4 clonotypes. Sampling was confined to blood; repertoires within tissues likely differ.

This CDR3 region has 15 residues. Per the germline V gene, CDR1 is LGHNA and CDR2 is YSLEER. The clonotype originates from a man aged 25 to 40 in good health. The sequenced material came from naive CD4+ T cells sorted from blood. As to subset: CD45RA+ positively selected. The chain is built from TRBV4-3 and TRBJ2-7, with D unresolved. The better agreement between TRBJ2-1 and the DNA end casts doubt on the J call. The chain's CDR3 is CASSQDPGGYYEQFF. CDR3 coding DNA: TGCGCCAGCAGCCAAGATCCGGGCGGATACTACGAGCAGTTCTTC.